Below, 28 T cell receptor beta chains from the same sample are listed, as sequenced in a study of blood T cell repertoires in COVID-19. Libraries were prepared by immunoSEQ multiplex PCR; TCRdb keeps only in-frame clonotypes and omits some of them. The sample consists of roughly 190,000 clones, around 80% of them appearing once. Sequencing was done on a sample of PBMCs or T cells enriched from blood (not recorded which). These receptors were taken from a woman between 45 and 60 years old with acute COVID-19.

The J gene is TRBJ1-4, the V gene TRBV18; D unresolved. The CDR3 has 13 residues. V dropped 3 bases and J dropped 8 bases, with 10 bases sitting between them. Per the germline V gene, CDR1 is KGHSH and CDR2 is LQKENI. The CDR3 reads CASSPPHQEKLFF. CDR3 in DNA: TGTGCCAGCTCACCTCCCCACCAGGAAAAACTGTTTTTT. The variable domain in full, with the rest retrieved from reference TRBV18 and TRBJ1-4, is NAGVMQNPRHLVRRRGQEARLRCSPMKGHSHVYWYRQLPEEGLKFMVYLQKENIIDESGMPKERFSAEFPKEGPSILRIQQVVRGDSAAYFCASSPPHQEKLFFGSGTQLSVL.

The J gene is TRBJ1-1, the V gene TRBV7-9; the match to TRBD1 covers 8 bases. This CDR3 comprises 14 residues. Germline CDR1 is SEHNR and CDR2 is FQNEAQ (reference sequence). After removal of 1 base from V and 7 bases from J, the junction contained 5 bases not matched to a gene. The CDR3 loop is CASSLDRGGSEAFF. DNA of the CDR3: TGTGCCAGCAGCTTAGACAGGGGGGGTAGTGAAGCTTTCTTT.

As for this clone: Other DNA sequences of this sample code for an identical CDR3. The rearrangement links TRBV5-1 to TRBJ1-5; TRBD1 aligns across 7 bases. Trimming removed 2 bases from V and 4 bases from J; junction bases left unmatched: 6. The V gene's germline CDR1 is SGHRS and CDR2 YFSETQ. CDR3 size: 15 residues. The CDR3 sequence: CASSLGGTENQPQHF. CDR3 DNA: TGCGCCAGCAGCTTAGGCGGGACAGAGAATCAGCCCCAGCATTTT.

V usage is TRBV10-3 and J usage is TRBJ1-5; 7 positions match TRBD1. Per the germline V gene, CDR1 is ENHRY and CDR2 is SYGVKD. The CDR3 consists of 16 residues. V was pared by 4 bases and J by 4 bases, with 10 bases of the junction left unmatched. CDR3 nucleotide sequence: TGTGCCATCAGTGGGGAAGGGGGCCGCCAAAATCAGCCCCAGCATTTT. The encoded protein is CAISGEGGRQNQPQHF.

V and J are TRBV7-6 and TRBJ2-3; TRBD2 agrees at 14 bases. With V trimmed by 5 bases and J by 1 base, 2 bases remained unmatched. CDR1 is SGHVS and CDR2 is FNYEAQ in the germline V gene. The CDR3 contains 16 residues. The CDR3 spells CASSRTSGGRTDTQYF. CDR3 coding DNA: TGTGCCAGCAGCAGGACTAGCGGGGGGCGCACAGATACGCAGTATTTT.

This clone was detected only once. J is TRBJ2-3 and V is TRBV6-5, with D perhaps matching TRBD2 (6 bases). Germline CDR1 and CDR2: MNHEY and SVGAGI. The CDR3 extends over 15 amino acids. V lost 8 bases to trimming and J lost 0 bases, with 15 bases between them. The CDR3 DNA follows: TGTGCCAGCTGTAGCCGGGACTCCAGCACAGATACGCAGTATTTT. Its translation is CASCSRDSSTDTQYF.

V and J are TRBV6-5 and TRBJ1-4, with D possibly matching TRBD1 (5 bases). The CDR3 has 15 amino acids. CDR1 MNHEY and CDR2 SVGAGI come from the germline V gene. V dropped 2 bases and J dropped 6 bases, with 13 bases sitting between them. Here the CDR3 DNA reads TGTGCCAGCAGTTACGACACCCTAGGGGATGAAAAACTGTTTTTT. Encoded protein: CASSYDTLGDEKLFF.

This clone was counted at least ten times. The CDR3 region is CASSHLTGDQPQHF. The CDR3 DNA sequence: TGTGCCAGCAGCCACCTGACAGGGGATCAGCCCCAGCATTTT. This chain links TRBV7-9 with TRBJ1-5; 8 bases agree with TRBD1. The CDR3 loop spans 14 amino acids. Germline trimming cut 5 bases from V and 5 bases from J; bases unmatched to any gene: 5. Germline CDR1 reads SEHNR; CDR2 reads FQNEAQ (reference sequence). The whole variable domain, remainder taken from reference TRBV7-9 and TRBJ1-5, is DTGVSQNPRHKITKRGQNVTFRCDPISEHNRLYWYRQTLGQGPEFLTYFQNEAQLEKSRLLSDRFSAERPKGSFSTLEIQRTEQGDSAMYLCASSHLTGDQPQHFGDGTRLSIL.

V and J are TRBV6-6 and TRBJ1-6; D is ambiguous. V was cut by 6 bases and J by 7 bases, with 16 bases left in between. The CDR3 totals 15 residues. The germline gives CDR1 MNHNY, CDR2 SVGAGI (reference sequence). CDR3 nucleotides: TGTGCCAGCAGCAGCACGACTGGTGGGAATTCACCCCTCCACTTT. It encodes CASSSTTGGNSPLHF.

Only a few counts were recorded for this clone. This chain connects TRBV10-2 to TRBJ2-1, with TRBD1 identical over 9 bases. The trim removed 5 bases at V and 9 bases at J, leaving 14 bases unmatched. This CDR3 has 16 amino acids. Germline CDR1 reads WSHSY; CDR2 reads SAAADI. CDR3 protein: CASSNTGTGNRGEQFF. CDR3 in DNA: TGCGCCAGCAGTAACACCGGGACAGGGAACAGGGGTGAGCAGTTCTTC.

This CDR3 is CASSIGVRDYGYTF. The CDR3 nucleotides read TGTGCCAGTAGTATCGGGGTGCGAGACTATGGCTACACCTTC. This chain connects TRBV19 to TRBJ1-2; D gene uncertain. Per germline, CDR1 LNHDA and CDR2 SQIVND (reference sequence). Trimming stripped 3 bases from V and 3 bases from J, with 11 bases between. CDR3 size: 14 residues.

The V and J genes are TRBV24-1 and TRBJ1-2; TRBD1 matches 8 bases. The junction had 5 bases not matched to a gene; V was cut back by 5 bases and J by 7 bases. In germline, CDR1 is KGHDR, CDR2 SFDVKD. The CDR3 covers 13 residues. Here the CDR3 reads CATSVTGGSGYTF. CDR3 coding DNA: TGTGCCACCAGTGTCACAGGGGGATCTGGCTACACCTTC.

V usage is TRBV10-1 and J usage is TRBJ2-2; TRBD2 matches at 10 bases. The germline V gene has CDR1 WNHNN and CDR2 SYGVQD (reference sequence). This CDR3 contains 15 residues. V was pared by 7 bases and J by 4 bases, with 6 bases of the junction left unmatched. The CDR3 nucleotides read TGCGCCAGCAAACAGCGGGGGGGCCCCACCGGGGAGCTGTTTTTT. Translating gives CASKQRGGPTGELFF.

This clone was found a few times. The chain links TRBV6-5 to TRBJ1-1; the match to TRBD1 covers 7 bases. CDR1 and CDR2 from the germline V gene are MNHEY and SVGAGI. Unmatched junction bases numbered 4, after V lost 5 bases and J lost 1 base. There are 14 residues in the CDR3. CDR3 nucleotides: TGTGCCAGCAGTCACAGGGGAGGGAACACTGAAGCTTTCTTT. This gives the protein CASSHRGGNTEAFF.

V and J are TRBV30 and TRBJ1-1; 8 positions agree with TRBD1. This CDR3 has 17 residues. The V segment lost 3 bases and the J segment 0 bases; nucleotides outside the gene matches: 12. The germline V gene has CDR1 GTSNPN and CDR2 SVGIG (reference sequence). CDR3 coding DNA: TGTGCCTGGAGAGATCGGTGGCAGGGGGCCATGAACACTGAAGCTTTCTTT. It encodes CAWRDRWQGAMNTEAFF.

This clone appeared a few times. The chain uses TRBV11-3 and TRBJ2-2, with TRBD2 as a possible D gene (5 bases). The CDR3 runs to 17 residues. Per germline, CDR1 SGHNT and CDR2 YENEEA. V was shortened by 0 bases and J by 6 bases, with 17 bases between the two germline ends. The CDR3 DNA sequence: TGTGCCAGCAGCTTAGATCTCCCCTGGGTGCGGGCCGGGGAGCTGTTTTTT. Residues: CASSLDLPWVRAGELFF. The full variable domain, in which reference TRBV11-3 and TRBJ2-2 provide the parts outside the CDR3, is EAGVVQSPRYKIIEKKQPVAFWCNPISGHNTLYWYLQNLGQGPELLIRYENEEAVDDSQLPKDRFSAERLKGVDSTLKIQPAELGDSAVYLCASSLDLPWVRAGELFFGEGSRLTVL.

The rearrangement uses TRBV12-3 or TRBV12-4 and TRBJ1-1; a weak D match, TRBD1 (5 bases). Trimming shortened V by 5 bases and J by 3 bases, and 10 bases separated the two germline ends. This CDR3 is built from 13 residues. Here the CDR3 reads CASSGRVDTEAFF. The CDR3 DNA reads TGTGCCAGCAGTGGCAGGGTGGACACTGAAGCTTTCTTT.

For this clone: With a much larger clone just one base away, this may be a read error. The V and J genes are TRBV28 and TRBJ1-2; maybe TRBD1 (6 bases). This CDR3 spans 16 amino acids. Germline CDR1 is MDHEN and CDR2 is SYDVKM. Trimming cost V 6 bases and J 0 bases, with 17 bases left between them. CDR3: CASSLGETGANYGYTF. The DNA of the CDR3 is TGTGCCAGCAGCCTGGGAGAGACAGGAGCTAACTATGGCTACACCTTC.

V is TRBV5-1 and J is TRBJ2-3; unclear D gene. With 2 bases removed from V and 2 bases from J, the gap between germline ends came to 9 bases. The CDR3 has 14 residues. In germline, CDR1 is SGHRS, CDR2 YFSETQ. The CDR3 nucleotides read TGCGCCAGCAGCTTTGACACACCCACAGATACGCAGTATTTT. The encoded protein is CASSFDTPTDTQYF.

The chain uses TRBV7-5 and TRBJ2-3; the table's D gene call, TRBD1, was not cross checked with the DNA. TRBV7-5 has pseudogene status. CDR3 size: 16 residues. CDR3 residues: CARSFPSGTGQDTQYF. The CDR3 DNA follows: TGTGCCAGAAGCTTCCCGTCTGGGACAGGGCAAGATACGCAGTATTTT.

This clone was detected once. The J gene is TRBJ2-2, the V gene TRBV7-8, with 9 bases aligning to TRBD2. The CDR3 runs to 16 residues. The junction had 8 bases not matched to a gene; V was cut back by 5 bases and J by 4 bases. CDR1 is SGHVS and CDR2 is FQNEAQ in the germline V gene. CDR3: CASSPSSGGGTGELFF. The DNA of the CDR3 is TGTGCCAGCAGCCCTAGTAGCGGGGGTGGCACCGGGGAGCTGTTTTTT.

This chain joins TRBV6-5 and TRBJ1-3, with TRBD1 matching 9 bases. Trimming removed 7 bases from V and 1 base from J; junction bases left unmatched: 5. The germline V gene has CDR1 MNHEY and CDR2 SVGAGI. The length of the CDR3 is 15 residues. CDR3 amino acids: CASNPGQGSGNTIYF. As DNA, the CDR3 is TGTGCCAGCAATCCCGGACAGGGGTCTGGAAACACCATATATTTT.

The chain joins TRBV27 to TRBJ1-1; 9 bases map to TRBD1. There are 16 residues in the CDR3. The V gene's germline CDR1 is MNHEY and CDR2 SMNVEV (reference sequence). J was trimmed by 1 base and V by 6 bases; bases with no gene match: 9. Here the CDR3 reads CASRRPQGAGNTEAFF. The CDR3 DNA reads TGTGCCAGCAGGAGACCACAGGGGGCAGGGAACACTGAAGCTTTCTTT.

The chain uses TRBV27 and TRBJ1-4, with D perhaps TRBD1 (5 bases). There are 18 residues in the CDR3. Looked up from germline, CDR1 is MNHEY and CDR2 is SMNVEV (reference sequence). The V end lost 6 bases, the J end lost 0 bases, and 20 bases lay between the germline ends. The CDR3 sequence is CASSAQTWGHTTNEKLFF. In DNA, the CDR3 is TGTGCCAGCAGCGCGCAGACCTGGGGCCATACAACTAATGAAAAACTGTTTTTT.

The gene calls are TRBV10-2 and TRBJ2-2, with 9 nucleotides matching TRBD1. Germline V CDR1 and CDR2: WSHSY, SAAADI. Trimming at V came to 11 bases and at J to 5 bases, leaving 3 bases not matched to a gene. The CDR3 has 12 amino acids. The chain's CDR3 is CAVDRGTGELFF. CDR3 bases: TGCGCCGTGGACAGGGGTACCGGGGAGCTGTTTTTT.

The chain couples TRBV5-4 to TRBJ1-2; 10 nucleotides line up with TRBD1. The CDR3 covers 14 residues. CDR1 and CDR2 from the germline V gene are SGHNT and YYREEE (reference sequence). V lost 4 bases to trimming and J lost 4 bases; unmatched junction nucleotides: 4. CDR3 in amino acids: CASSLWTGGYGYTF. The CDR3 bases are TGTGCCAGCAGCCTCTGGACAGGGGGCTATGGCTACACCTTC.

This sequence joins TRBV3-1 (or the pseudogene TRBV3-2) and TRBJ1-2, with D uncertain. Germline CDR1 and CDR2: LGHDT and YNNKEL (reference sequence). The CDR3 is 15 residues long. V lost 4 bases and J 5 bases, leaving 17 bases between the germline ends. The CDR3 DNA follows: TGTGCCAGCAGCCTACGGGGTTTTGGGGATTATGGCTACACCTTC. This gives the protein CASSLRGFGDYGYTF.

The chain carries TRBV7-3 and TRBJ2-3, with no clear D. V dropped 4 bases and J dropped 4 bases, with 9 bases sitting between them. This CDR3 has 13 residues. Germline-derived CDR1 and CDR2 are SGHTA and FQGTGA. The CDR3 here is CASSSGPPDTQYF. The DNA for the CDR3 is TGTGCCAGCAGCTCTGGCCCCCCAGATACGCAGTATTTT.